Listed below are T cell receptor beta chains from one sample, sequenced in a study of blood T cells in healthy people across ages. TCRdb ran MiXCR on the 5' RACE reads and lists one entry per CDR3 protein. The sample lists approximately 790,000 distinct CDR3 sequences; approximately 67% were seen once. Sample: blood. All receptors derive from a man aged 30 to 45 in good health. The CDR3 runs from the conserved cysteine through the conserved F or W.

j_call: TRBJ1-2; v_call: TRBV29-1; cdr3_aa: CSARDRGDYGYTF
j_call: TRBJ2-5; v_call: TRBV28; cdr3_aa: CASSFPTDRKEVETQYF
j_call: TRBJ2-4; v_call: TRBV5-4; cdr3_aa: CASTLGQGDRDIQYF
j_call: TRBJ2-1; v_call: TRBV29-1; cdr3_aa: CSVPGPEGNEQFF
j_call: TRBJ2-1; v_call: TRBV29-1; cdr3_aa: CSLGHRAEQFF
j_call: TRBJ2-7; v_call: TRBV4-1; cdr3_aa: CASSQTTAGTSMSYEQYF
j_call: TRBJ2-3; v_call: TRBV4-1; cdr3_aa: CASSQAWGGATADTQYF
j_call: TRBJ2-3; v_call: TRBV4-3; cdr3_aa: CASGMLAGGTDTQYF
j_call: TRBJ2-7; v_call: TRBV27; cdr3_aa: CASSQSGNGYEQYF
j_call: TRBJ2-5; v_call: TRBV20-1; cdr3_aa: CSARELAGYQETQYF
j_call: TRBJ2-1; v_call: TRBV6-5; cdr3_aa: CASSYSDRGNEQFF
j_call: TRBJ2-3; v_call: TRBV7-3; cdr3_aa: CASSSTGADTQYF
j_call: TRBJ2-3; v_call: TRBV10-3; cdr3_aa: CAISEWTSGEPDTQYF
j_call: TRBJ2-1; v_call: TRBV7-2; cdr3_aa: CASSPAEEQFF
j_call: TRBJ1-2; v_call: TRBV20-1; cdr3_aa: CSARGAVKYYGYTF
j_call: -; v_call: TRBV27; cdr3_aa: CASSLAPAGLYEQYF
j_call: TRBJ2-5; v_call: TRBV20-1; cdr3_aa: CSARWGTQYF
j_call: TRBJ1-2; v_call: TRBV28; cdr3_aa: CASRELVMGQSFYGYTF
j_call: TRBJ2-3; v_call: TRBV12-3/TRBV12-4; cdr3_aa: CASSKGLLTDTQYF
j_call: -; v_call: TRBV7-2; cdr3_aa: CASSAAVYEQYF
j_call: TRBJ2-5; v_call: TRBV4-2; cdr3_aa: CASSREGQGQETQYF
j_call: TRBJ1-6; v_call: TRBV2; cdr3_aa: CASRDLPNSPLHF
j_call: TRBJ2-5; v_call: TRBV29-1; cdr3_aa: CSVDGGQSGPQETQYF
j_call: TRBJ1-5; v_call: TRBV28; cdr3_aa: CASSLTGRGNQPQHF
j_call: TRBJ2-3; v_call: TRBV12-3/TRBV12-4; cdr3_aa: CASSSGLAGGVTDTQYF
j_call: TRBJ2-1; v_call: TRBV6-1; cdr3_aa: CASSPAWDRGGEQFF
j_call: TRBJ1-5; v_call: TRBV27; cdr3_aa: CASGKDGRQPQHF
j_call: TRBJ2-1; v_call: TRBV14; cdr3_aa: CASSRPLAANEQFF
j_call: TRBJ2-3; v_call: TRBV20-1; cdr3_aa: CSALAGGITDTQYF
j_call: TRBJ2-6; v_call: TRBV30; cdr3_aa: CAWGDSGANVLTF
j_call: TRBJ2-3; v_call: TRBV27; cdr3_aa: CASSLSWVDTQYF
j_call: TRBJ2-1; v_call: TRBV5-1; cdr3_aa: CASSPGGPPAAQFF
j_call: -; v_call: TRBV6-2/TRBV6-3; cdr3_aa: CASSYSSVSREGQYF
j_call: TRBJ1-2; v_call: TRBV27; cdr3_aa: CAGSLYGRGYTF
j_call: TRBJ1-5; v_call: TRBV2; cdr3_aa: CASRGQGSYSNQPQHF
j_call: TRBJ2-3; v_call: TRBV7-2; cdr3_aa: CASSLAQSGFGDTQYF
j_call: TRBJ1-6; v_call: TRBV20-1; cdr3_aa: CSAREYSSYNSPLHF
j_call: TRBJ2-7; v_call: TRBV29-1; cdr3_aa: CSYRFSYEQYF
j_call: TRBJ1-2; v_call: TRBV27; cdr3_aa: CASSPTGGVLYGYTF
j_call: TRBJ1-5; v_call: TRBV12-3/TRBV12-4; cdr3_aa: CASDQGAVKISNQPQHF
j_call: TRBJ2-1; v_call: TRBV6-2/TRBV6-3; cdr3_aa: CASTAGIGSYNEQFF
j_call: TRBJ2-1; v_call: TRBV20-1; cdr3_aa: CSALRPGLNEQFF
j_call: TRBJ2-1; v_call: TRBV11-1; cdr3_aa: CASSVSRGLDEQFF
j_call: TRBJ1-5; v_call: TRBV20-1; cdr3_aa: CSAANPGLPNQPQHF
j_call: TRBJ2-5; v_call: TRBV5-1; cdr3_aa: CASSLAGGSKQETQYF
j_call: TRBJ2-1; v_call: TRBV5-6; cdr3_aa: CATGAEYNEQFF
j_call: TRBJ2-7; v_call: TRBV4-1; cdr3_aa: CASSQVTLEGFHGTYEQYF
j_call: TRBJ1-4; v_call: TRBV5-1; cdr3_aa: CASRTASNEKLFF
j_call: TRBJ2-7; v_call: TRBV28; cdr3_aa: CASSLRGAYYEQYF
j_call: TRBJ2-1; v_call: TRBV4-2; cdr3_aa: CASSQDQAEQFF
j_call: TRBJ2-6; v_call: TRBV10-3; cdr3_aa: CAITGGPGAHGANVLTF
j_call: TRBJ2-2; v_call: TRBV6-2/TRBV6-3; cdr3_aa: CASSRQGAITGELFF
j_call: TRBJ2-5; v_call: TRBV9; cdr3_aa: CASSVGLAGGPVETQYF